This is a list of T cell receptor beta chains from one sample in a study of T-cell memory formation after mild COVID-19. A single record per CDR3 protein comes from TCRdb applying MiXCR to the 5' RACE reads. The table lists around 500,000 distinct CDR3 sequences, 15% to 20% of them singletons, with 12% in the top ten. The material sequenced was PBMCs or a T cell subset sorted from them (not recorded which). The receptors derive from an adult woman who had mild COVID-19 (a few samples of this study predate the infection). Cell type and time point are not known. Each CDR3 is given with its conserved first and last residue.

V gene	J gene	CDR3 protein
TRBV7-8	TRBJ1-2	CASSLRTAHYGYTF
TRBV12-3/TRBV12-4	TRBJ2-7	CASSLGQGGEQYF
TRBV2	TRBJ2-7	CASSQQGFDEQYF
TRBV24-1	TRBJ2-1	CATSGWGQQAEQFF
TRBV9	TRBJ1-1	CASSLATGGLNTEAFF
TRBV20-1	TRBJ1-1	CSAGGQPNTEAFF
TRBV9	TRBJ2-2	CASSVGASVNTGELFF
TRBV20-1	TRBJ1-2	CSARWAGGGDGYTF
TRBV6-5	TRBJ2-1	CASSPRVDEQFF
TRBV5-6	TRBJ2-1	CASRARGLPYNEQFF
TRBV12-3/TRBV12-4	TRBJ2-1	CASTRGGGPYNEQFF
TRBV14	TRBJ2-7	CASSQQMDEQYF
TRBV29-1	TRBJ2-4	CSVGLQGTKNIQYF
TRBV4-1	TRBJ2-2	CASSQRTIRSGELFF
TRBV2	TRBJ2-3	CASSRQPLTDTQYF